Reported below is one TCR beta chain. There are 13 residues in the CDR3. With 10 bases clipped from V and 5 bases from J, the junction kept 7 bases outside the gene matches. The germline CDR1 and CDR2 sequences are WSHSY and SAAADI. The data stem from a study of cytomegalovirus exposure and HLA in healthy donors. Looking at the study overall: In terms of ancestry, the Caucasian-associated cluster contained more than 65% of the 350 to 450 genotyped donors.

PCR involved 60 Vbeta and 13 Jbeta primers. Here immunoSEQ multiplex PCR was the method, and the copy in TCRdb shows in-frame clones only, minus some. Found here are about 190,000 clones, roughly 80% of them singletons; the top ten hold about 5.7%. Healthy bone marrow donors made up the cohort. Input material: PBMCs. J is TRBJ1-2 and V is TRBV10-2; 10 nucleotides line up with TRBD1. The receptor was derived from a man aged 40-49 years in good health and CMV-seropositive. The CDR3, as DNA: TGCGCCATAGGACAGGGGGGCCTTTATGGCTACACCTTC. This translates into CAIGQGGLYGYTF.